This TCR beta chain was identified during a study of blood T cell repertoires in COVID-19. Looking at the study overall: Samples came from the United States, Italy and Spain, spanning acute and convalescent COVID-19. The cDNA or gDNA used as material had been derived from T cells, B-cell-depleted T cells, or PBMCs.

In the authors' methods: Amplification with reference gene primers provided the estimates of nucleated cell counts. Sequenced by immunoSEQ multiplex PCR; TCRdb stores in-frame clones only, minus some. V, J and clone size were drawn from that table, and D and trimming were deduced from the DNA. The table lists over 120,000 clones, 80% to 90% of them singletons, with more than 0.8% in the top ten. After removal of 0 bases from V and 2 bases from J, the junction contained 3 bases not matched to a gene. The CDR3 has 15 residues. Looked up from germline, CDR1 is MNHEY and CDR2 is SVGAGI. This clonotype was sampled from a woman aged 50 to 60 with acute or convalescent COVID-19. The gene calls are TRBV6-5 and TRBJ1-1; 7 nucleotides match TRBD1. Sequenced input: peripheral blood. The CDR3 DNA follows: TGTGCCAGCAGTTACTCAGGGGGCGTTAACACTGAAGCTTTCTTT. Amino acids: CASSYSGGVNTEAFF.